The 4 T cell receptor beta chains presented below share a single source sample, sequenced in a study of blood T cell repertoires in COVID-19. Assay used: immunoSEQ multiplex PCR; TCRdb lists only in-frame clones, some missing. The repertoire consists of about 73,000 clones, with 82% occurring once and the leading ten covering around 4.3%. The sample was peripheral blood. The source is a woman aged 55 to 70 with acute or convalescent COVID-19.

This clone is categorized as medium-sized. The V and J genes are TRBV6-4 and TRBJ2-2; TRBD2 matches at 10 bases. The CDR3 totals 16 residues. Germline values: CDR1 MRHNA, CDR2 SNTAGT. The V and J ends lost 6 bases and 1 base, in that order; junction bases with no gene match: 5. CDR3 residues: CASSRSSGRNTGELFF. Here the CDR3 DNA reads TGTGCCAGCAGCCGATCTAGCGGGAGGAACACCGGGGAGCTGTTTTTT.

This clone showed up just a few times. Other DNA sequences in the sample encode the same CDR3. This chain links TRBV7-3 with TRBJ2-5; tentatively, D is TRBD1 (6 bases). The length of the CDR3 is 13 residues. V was clipped by 2 bases and J by 2 bases, with 6 bases between them. From germline, CDR1 is SGHTA and CDR2 FQGTGA. The CDR3 nucleotides are TGTGCCAGCAGCTTAGACAGGCAAGAGACCCAGTACTTC. Translating it yields CASSLDRQETQYF.

The J gene is TRBJ2-7, the V gene TRBV5-1; weak D call: TRBD1 (6 bases). CDR1 and CDR2 from the germline V gene are SGHRS and YFSETQ. The CDR3 runs to 15 residues. The germline V and J ends were trimmed by 1 base and 2 bases, with 13 bases remaining between them. CDR3 amino acids: CASSLWAGVTYEQYF. CDR3 nucleotides: TGCGCCAGCAGCTTGTGGGCAGGGGTCACCTACGAGCAGTACTTC.

The rearrangement links TRBV27 to TRBJ2-3, with 9 bases that match TRBD2. The CDR3 covers 16 residues. Trimming removed 0 bases from V and 5 bases from J; junction bases left unmatched: 6. The germline V gene encodes CDR1 MNHEY and CDR2 SMNVEV (reference sequence). This CDR3 reads CASSLSAAGGIDTQYF. The CDR3 nucleotides are TGTGCCAGCAGTTTATCCGCAGCGGGAGGAATAGATACGCAGTATTTT.